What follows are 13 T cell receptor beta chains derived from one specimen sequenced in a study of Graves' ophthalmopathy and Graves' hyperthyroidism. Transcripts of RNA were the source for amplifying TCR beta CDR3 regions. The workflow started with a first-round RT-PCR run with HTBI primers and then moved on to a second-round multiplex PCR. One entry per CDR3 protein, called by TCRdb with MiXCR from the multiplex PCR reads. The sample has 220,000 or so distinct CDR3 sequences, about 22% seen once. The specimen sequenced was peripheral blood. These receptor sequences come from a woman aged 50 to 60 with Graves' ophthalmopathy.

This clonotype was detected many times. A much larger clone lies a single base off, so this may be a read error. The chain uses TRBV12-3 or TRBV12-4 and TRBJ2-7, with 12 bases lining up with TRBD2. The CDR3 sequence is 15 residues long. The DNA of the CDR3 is TGTGCCAGCAGTCCGACTAGCGGGGGACCCTACGTGCAGTACTTC. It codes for CASSPTSGGPYVQYF.

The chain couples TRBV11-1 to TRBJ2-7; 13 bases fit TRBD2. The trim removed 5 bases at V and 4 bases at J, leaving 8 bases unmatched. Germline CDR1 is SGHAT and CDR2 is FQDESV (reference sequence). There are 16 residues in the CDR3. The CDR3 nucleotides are TGTGCCAGCAGCCCAAGACTAGCGGGAGGAGGTTACGAGCAGTACTTC. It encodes CASSPRLAGGGYEQYF.

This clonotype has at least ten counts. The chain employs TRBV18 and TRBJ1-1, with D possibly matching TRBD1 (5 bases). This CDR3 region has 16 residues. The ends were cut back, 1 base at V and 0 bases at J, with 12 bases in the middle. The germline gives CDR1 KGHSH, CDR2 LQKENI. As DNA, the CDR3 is TGTGCCAGCTCACCACGGGGGGAGAGTATGAACACTGAAGCTTTCTTT. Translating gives CASSPRGESMNTEAFF.

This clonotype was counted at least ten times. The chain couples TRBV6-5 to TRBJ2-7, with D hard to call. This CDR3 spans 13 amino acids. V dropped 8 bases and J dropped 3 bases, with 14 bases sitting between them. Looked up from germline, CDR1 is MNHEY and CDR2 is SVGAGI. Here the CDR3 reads CASGLYVSYEQYF. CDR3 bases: TGTGCCAGCGGCTTATATGTTAGCTACGAGCAGTACTTC.

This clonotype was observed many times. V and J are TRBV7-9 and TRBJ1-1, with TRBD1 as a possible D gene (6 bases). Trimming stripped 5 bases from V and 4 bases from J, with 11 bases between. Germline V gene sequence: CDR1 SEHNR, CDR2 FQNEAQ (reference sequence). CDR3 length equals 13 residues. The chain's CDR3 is CASSEQGLTEAFF. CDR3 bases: TGTGCCAGCAGCGAACAGGGTCTCACTGAAGCTTTCTTT. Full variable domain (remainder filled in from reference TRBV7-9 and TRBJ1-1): DTGVSQNPRHKITKRGQNVTFRCDPISEHNRLYWYRQTLGQGPEFLTYFQNEAQLEKSRLLSDRFSAERPKGSFSTLEIQRTEQGDSAMYLCASSEQGLTEAFFGQGTRLTVV.

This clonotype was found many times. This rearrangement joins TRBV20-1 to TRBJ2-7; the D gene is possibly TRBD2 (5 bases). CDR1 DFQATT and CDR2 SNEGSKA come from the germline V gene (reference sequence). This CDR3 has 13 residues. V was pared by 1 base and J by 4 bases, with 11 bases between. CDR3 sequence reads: CSARGASGYEQYF. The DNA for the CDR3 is TGCAGTGCTAGAGGAGCCTCGGGGTACGAGCAGTACTTC.

Written as DNA, the CDR3 is TGTGCCATCAGTGGGGACATCGATTCACCCCTCCACTTT. Its protein is CAISGDIDSPLHF. This chain links TRBV10-3 with TRBJ1-6, with D perhaps TRBD1 (6 bases). With 4 bases removed from V and 8 bases from J, the gap between germline ends came to 9 bases. This CDR3 region has 13 residues. CDR1 and CDR2 (germline): ENHRY, SYGVKD.

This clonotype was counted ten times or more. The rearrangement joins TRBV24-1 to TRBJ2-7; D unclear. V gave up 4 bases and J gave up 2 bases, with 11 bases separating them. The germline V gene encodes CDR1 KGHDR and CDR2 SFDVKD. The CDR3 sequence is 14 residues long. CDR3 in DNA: TGTGCCACCAGTGACCCGGCAGTCCCCTACGAGCAGTACTTC. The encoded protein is CATSDPAVPYEQYF.

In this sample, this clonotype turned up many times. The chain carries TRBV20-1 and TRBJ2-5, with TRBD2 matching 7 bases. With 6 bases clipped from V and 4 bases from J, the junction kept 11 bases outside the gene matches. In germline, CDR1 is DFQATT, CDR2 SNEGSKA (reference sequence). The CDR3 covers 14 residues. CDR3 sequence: CSAYLTSFPETQYF. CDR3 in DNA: TGCAGTGCGTACCTGACTAGCTTCCCAGAGACCCAGTACTTC.

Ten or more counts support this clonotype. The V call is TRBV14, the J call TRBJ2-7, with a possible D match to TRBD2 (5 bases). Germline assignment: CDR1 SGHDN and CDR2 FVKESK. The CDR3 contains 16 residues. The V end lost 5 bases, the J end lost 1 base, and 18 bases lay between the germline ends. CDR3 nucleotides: TGTGCCAGCAGCGGCGGGCAGCGGACTCGGTCCTACGAGCAGTACTTC. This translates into CASSGGQRTRSYEQYF.

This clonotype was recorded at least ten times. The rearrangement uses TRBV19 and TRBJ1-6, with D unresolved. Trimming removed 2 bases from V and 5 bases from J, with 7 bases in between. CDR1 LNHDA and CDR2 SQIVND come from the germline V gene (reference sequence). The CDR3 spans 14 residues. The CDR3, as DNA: TGTGCCAGTAGTATATTTGGGGATAATTCACCCCTCCACTTT. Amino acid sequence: CASSIFGDNSPLHF.

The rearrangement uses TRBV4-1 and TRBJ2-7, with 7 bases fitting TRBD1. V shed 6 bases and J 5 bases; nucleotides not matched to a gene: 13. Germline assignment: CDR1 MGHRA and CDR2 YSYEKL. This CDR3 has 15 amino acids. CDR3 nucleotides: TGCGCCAGCAGACTAACAGGGGATCGGATCCACGAGCAGTACTTC. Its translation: CASRLTGDRIHEQYF.

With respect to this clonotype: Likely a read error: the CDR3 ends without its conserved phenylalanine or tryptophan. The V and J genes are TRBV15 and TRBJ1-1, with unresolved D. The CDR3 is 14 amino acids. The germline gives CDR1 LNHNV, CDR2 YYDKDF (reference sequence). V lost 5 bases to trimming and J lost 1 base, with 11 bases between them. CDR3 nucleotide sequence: TGTGCCACCAGCTTAACCCGGGGGAACACTGAAGCTTTCTCT. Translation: CATSLTRGNTEAFS.